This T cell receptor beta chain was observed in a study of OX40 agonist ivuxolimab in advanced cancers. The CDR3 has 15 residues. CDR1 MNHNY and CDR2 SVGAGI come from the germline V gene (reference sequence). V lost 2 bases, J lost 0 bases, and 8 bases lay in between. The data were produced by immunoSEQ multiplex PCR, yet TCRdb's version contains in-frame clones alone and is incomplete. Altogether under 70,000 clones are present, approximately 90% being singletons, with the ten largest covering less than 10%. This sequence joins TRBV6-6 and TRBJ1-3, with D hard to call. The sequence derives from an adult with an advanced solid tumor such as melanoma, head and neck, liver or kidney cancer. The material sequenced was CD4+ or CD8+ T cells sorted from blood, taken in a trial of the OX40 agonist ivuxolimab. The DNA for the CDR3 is TGTGCCAGCAGTTACCCAGGCCTCTCTGGAAACACCATATATTTT. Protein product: CASSYPGLSGNTIYF.